The rows below give T cell receptor beta chains drawn from one sample of a study of identifying expanded T cells in peripheral blood. Generated by immunoSEQ multiplex PCR, the TCRdb table keeps only in-frame clones and is missing some. The data contain fewer than 65,000 clones, about 89% of them seen just once; the ten biggest clones take up 4.7%. The sequenced material came from blood. These receptors were collected from a person between 18 and 75 years old in good health. CDR3s include the opening cysteine and the closing phenylalanine or tryptophan. The D gene is left open where the match is weak. Size tells how often a clone was seen (once, few, many) or the class of an expanded clone, and some rows leave it out.

clone size | J gene | D gene | V gene | CDR3 DNA | CDR3 protein
- | TRBJ2-2 | - | TRBV30 | TGTGCCTGGAGTAAAGGGGGGGCGACCGGGGAGCTGTTTTTT | CAWSKGGATGELFF
- | TRBJ2-7 | - | TRBV7-2 | TGTGCCAGCAGTCCTACCCCCTACGAGCAGTACTTC | CASSPTPYEQYF
few | TRBJ1-6 | TRBD1 | TRBV28 | TGTGCCAGCAGTTCAACCCCGCGGGACAGTTATTCACCCCTCCACTTT | CASSSTPRDSYSPLHF
- | TRBJ2-6 | TRBD1 | TRBV5-1 | TGCGCCAGCAGCCGACCAGGGGGCCCTGGGGCCAACGTCCTGACTTTC | CASSRPGGPGANVLTF
once | TRBJ2-3 | - | TRBV2 | TGTGCCAGCAGAAAACTAGTGGGGGGAGATACGCAGTATTTT | CASRKLVGGDTQYF
- | TRBJ1-2 | - | TRBV12-5 | TGTGCTAGTGAGATTGTTAGCTATGGCTACACCTTC | CASEIVSYGYTF
- | TRBJ2-1 | TRBD2 | TRBV19 | TGTGCCAGTAAGGCGGGACTAGCCTACAATGAGCAGTTCTTC | CASKAGLAYNEQFF
- | TRBJ1-1 | - | TRBV30 | TGTGCCTGGACTGGGTCAGCCGTGGGAACTGAAGCTTTCTTT | CAWTGSAVGTEAFF
- | TRBJ2-3 | - | TRBV4-2 | TGTGCCAGCAGCCAAGCGGGGGTCACTAGCACAGATACGCAGTATTTT | CASSQAGVTSTDTQYF
- | TRBJ1-1 | - | TRBV5-1 | TGCGCCAGCAGCTCGGACAAACATTCGATGAACACTGAAGCTTTCTTT | CASSSDKHSMNTEAFF
- | TRBJ1-2 | TRBD1 | TRBV27 | TGTGCCAGCAGTCTAGGAGGCAGGGGGCTAGGCTATGGCTACACCTTC | CASSLGGRGLGYGYTF
- | TRBJ1-1 | TRBD1 | TRBV10-3 | TGTGCCTCCAAAGCGGGACAGCAGAACACTGAAGCTTTCTTT | CASKAGQQNTEAFF
- | TRBJ1-4 | - | TRBV30 | TGTGCCTGGACAGGTGAAAAACTGTTTTTT | CAWTGEKLFF
- | TRBJ2-2 | - | TRBV5-1 | TGCGCCAGCAGCTTGGAAGGGACCGGGGAGCTGTTTTTT | CASSLEGTGELFF
once | TRBJ1-1 | - | TRBV4-2 | TGTGCCAGCAGCCAAGTGGGCAACACTGAAGCTTTCTTT | CASSQVGNTEAFF
- | TRBJ1-1 | TRBD1 | TRBV7-2 | TGTGCCAGCAGCCCAGACAGGGCAGCTGAAGCTTTCTTT | CASSPDRAAEAFF
- | TRBJ1-2 | - | TRBV5-5 | TGTGCCAGCAGCTTGGTCGGGTCCTATGGCTACACCTTC | CASSLVGSYGYTF